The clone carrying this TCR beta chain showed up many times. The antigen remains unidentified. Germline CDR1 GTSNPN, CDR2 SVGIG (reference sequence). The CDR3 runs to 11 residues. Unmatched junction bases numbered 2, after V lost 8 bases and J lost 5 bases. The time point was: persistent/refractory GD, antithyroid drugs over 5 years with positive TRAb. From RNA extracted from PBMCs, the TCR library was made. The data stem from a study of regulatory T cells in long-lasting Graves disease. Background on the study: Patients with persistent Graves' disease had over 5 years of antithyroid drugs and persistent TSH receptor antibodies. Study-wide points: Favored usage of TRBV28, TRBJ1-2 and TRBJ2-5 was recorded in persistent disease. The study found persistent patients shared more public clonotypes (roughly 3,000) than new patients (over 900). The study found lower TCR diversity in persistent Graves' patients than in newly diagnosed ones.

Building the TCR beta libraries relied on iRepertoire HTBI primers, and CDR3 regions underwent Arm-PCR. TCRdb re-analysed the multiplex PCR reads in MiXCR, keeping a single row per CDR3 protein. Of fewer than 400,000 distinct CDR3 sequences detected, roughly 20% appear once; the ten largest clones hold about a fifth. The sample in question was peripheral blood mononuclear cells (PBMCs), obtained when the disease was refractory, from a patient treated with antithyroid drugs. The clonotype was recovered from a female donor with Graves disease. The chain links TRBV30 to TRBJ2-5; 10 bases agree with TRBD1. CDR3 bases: TGTGCCGCGGGACAGGGGGAGACCCAGTACTTC. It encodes CAAGQGETQYF.